This TCR beta chain emerged from a study of T cell responses to AZD1222 COVID-19 vaccine. Study-level points and caveats: Repertoire sampling was restricted to post-peak T cell response timepoints. The donors showed a predominance of white British ancestry and of females, with possible underestimation of clonal diversity. Spike-specific TCR breadth and depth went up after people got two AZD1222 doses.

Germline values: CDR1 SGHTA, CDR2 FQGNSA. This CDR3 has 16 amino acids. V was pared by 1 base and J by 0 bases, with 10 bases between. On this clone: Its antigen is as yet unknown.

Method: immunoSEQ multiplex PCR; TCRdb's copy keeps in-frame clones and lacks some. The table shows about 130,000 clones, with about 90% occurring only once. The source is an adult who received the AZD1222 COVID-19 vaccine. Here the sequenced sample was peripheral blood, taken 28 days after the second AZD1222 dose. The rearrangement links TRBV7-2 to TRBJ1-3, with D hard to call. The CDR3 here is CASSLVWQSSGNTIYF. In DNA, the CDR3 is TGTGCCAGCAGCTTAGTATGGCAGAGCTCTGGAAACACCATATATTTT.